A single sample is the source of the 11 T cell receptor beta chains below, sequenced in a study of post-analysis software for immune sequencing data. Study observations and caveats: Patients used about five TRBV segments, including TRBV5-6, TRBV5-1 and TRBV20-1, more often than controls.

The authors incorporated unique molecular identifiers into the TCR beta cDNA libraries. TCRdb recomputed calls from the PCR reads with MiXCR, one row per CDR3 protein. The sample holds about 560,000 distinct CDR3 sequences; roughly 46% are singletons and the top ten take 1.7%. Antigens for these TCRs are unknown. Sequenced sample: blood. These receptors were obtained from a girl between 5 and 17 years old with multiple sclerosis.

This clonotype was seen repeatedly, ten times or more. This sequence joins TRBV12-3 or TRBV12-4 and TRBJ1-5; D gene unclear. The V gene lost 2 bases and the J gene lost 0 bases, with 2 bases spanning the gap. The CDR3 runs 13 residues. CDR3 amino acids: CASSLNSNQPQHF. The CDR3 region has the DNA TGTGCCAGCAGTTTAAATAGCAATCAGCCCCAGCATTTT.

The rearrangement links TRBV7-2 to TRBJ2-3, with D unclear. This CDR3 spans 13 amino acids. V was cut by 5 bases and J by 3 bases, with 9 bases left in between. Per germline, CDR1 SGHTA and CDR2 FQGNSA. CDR3 amino acids: CASSRARTDTQYF. CDR3 nucleotide sequence: TGTGCCAGCAGCCGTGCCCGGACAGATACGCAGTATTTT.

In regard to this clonotype: At one end the junction does not follow the germline gene, possibly because of a read error. This chain links TRBV12-3 or TRBV12-4 with TRBJ1-5, with a tentative D call TRBD1 (5 bases). The CDR3 extends over 14 amino acids. CDR3 residues: CASGLDGGWRPQHF. CDR3 nucleotides: TGTGCCAGCGGTTTAGATGGGGGTTGGAGGCCCCAGCATTTT.

This chain joins TRBV12-3 or TRBV12-4 and TRBJ2-7; 13 bases agree with TRBD2. The J call could be wrong; TRBJ2-5 is a better fit for the DNA end. CDR3 size: 20 residues. The CDR3 sequence: CASSLAGGQGGLAGVETQYF. DNA for the CDR3: TGTGCCAGCAGTTTAGCGGGGGGACAGGGAGGACTAGCGGGAGTGGAGACCCAGTACTTC.

This sequence joins TRBV12-3 or TRBV12-4 and TRBJ1-2; D ambiguous. The CDR3 covers 13 residues. V lost 3 bases to trimming and J lost 4 bases, with 9 bases between them. CDR3: CASSFFGVYGYTF. CDR3 bases: TGTGCCAGCAGTTTTTTCGGCGTCTATGGCTACACCTTC.

The J gene is TRBJ2-3, the V gene TRBV9; 7 bases match TRBD2. The germline V gene has CDR1 SGDLS and CDR2 YYNGEE. Losses at the gene ends were 1 base for V and 4 bases for J; bases not matched to a gene: 6. CDR3 length equals 15 residues. The CDR3 DNA reads as TGTGCCAGCAGCGTATCGGGGGGAAGGTCAGATACGCAGTATTTT. Its protein is CASSVSGGRSDTQYF.

V usage is TRBV2 and J usage is TRBJ2-1, with D possibly matching TRBD2 (6 bases). Germline values: CDR1 SNHLY, CDR2 FYNNEI. Trimming removed 1 base at V and 9 bases at J, with 10 bases between. The CDR3 spans 13 residues. CDR3 DNA: TGTGCCAGCAGTGAAGGCGGGGTAGGTGAGCAGTTCTTC. Its translation: CASSEGGVGEQFF.

There are a few counts of this clonotype. The J gene is TRBJ1-2, the V gene TRBV4-1, with D hard to call. Germline values: CDR1 MGHRA, CDR2 YSYEKL. The CDR3 covers 13 residues. V lost 2 bases and J 1 base, leaving 5 bases between the germline ends. CDR3 loop: CASSQRLNYGYTF. In DNA form, the CDR3 reads TGCGCCAGCAGCCAACGGCTTAACTATGGCTACACCTTC.

The chain couples TRBV28 to TRBJ2-1; D unclear. TRBJ2-7 explains the end of the DNA better; the J call may be wrong. The CDR3 consists of 12 residues. CDR1 and CDR2 from the germline V gene are MDHEN and SYDVKM. The CDR3, as DNA: TGTGCCAGCAGTTTCCCTTCGTCCGAGCAGTACTTC. Translated, it gives CASSFPSSEQYF.

The gene calls are TRBV18 and TRBJ1-1; D is unclear. The CDR3 length is 15 residues. Germline loops: CDR1 KGHSH, CDR2 LQKENI. V was trimmed by 2 bases and J by 1 base, leaving 11 bases between them. The CDR3 loop reads CASSPGPSGNTEAFF. The CDR3, as DNA: TGTGCCAGCTCACCAGGGCCCAGCGGGAACACTGAAGCTTTCTTT.

This clonotype was seen only a few times. This CDR3 reads CASSLSGTNTDTQYF. In DNA form, the CDR3 reads TGTGCCAGCAGCCTCTCCGGGACTAACACAGATACGCAGTATTTT. The chain joins TRBV3-1 to TRBJ2-3; 7 bases align to TRBD2. Germline assignment: CDR1 LGHDT and CDR2 YNNKEL (reference sequence). Losses at the gene ends were 4 bases for V and 2 bases for J; bases not matched to a gene: 6. CDR3 length equals 15 residues.